Detailed here is one T cell receptor (beta chain). Data came from immunoSEQ multiplex PCR; TCRdb stores just in-frame clones and leaves some out. The table lists 150,000 to 200,000 clones, about 88% of them singletons. The data were taken from a study of blood T cell repertoires in COVID-19. Study overall: Samples representing acute and convalescent COVID-19 were sourced from the United States, Italy and Spain.

The CDR3 length is 16 residues. With 4 bases clipped from V and 2 bases from J, the junction kept 7 bases outside the gene matches. Germline lookup yields CDR1 MDHEN and CDR2 SYDVKM. The sequenced material came from peripheral blood. The receptor's source is a human donor in a cohort sampled during active COVID-19. The rearrangement links TRBV28 to TRBJ2-5, with TRBD2 matching over 10 bases. CDR3 protein: CASSSKREGPQETQYF. CDR3 sequence (DNA): TGTGCCAGCAGTTCCAAGCGGGAGGGCCCTCAAGAGACCCAGTACTTC.